This T cell receptor beta chain derives from a study of blood T cell repertoires in COVID-19 (dated by TCRdb to between 2020 and 2021). Concerning the study at large: Samples covering the acute and convalescent phases of COVID-19 were provided by collaborators in the United States, Italy and Spain. The prospective study material was composed of cDNA or gDNA derived from T cells, B-cell-depleted T cells, or PBMCs. Subjects who had been exposed to COVID-19, were actively infected with it, or had recovered from it provided the deeply sampled blood TCRbeta repertoires that made up the dataset. The repertoires were made available in a free public database intended to serve as a resource for research on the immune response to SARS-CoV-2. Samples came from the ongoing ImmuneRACE study (first 160 participants) plus 1,254 subjects from 6 global collaborators. The sample metadata nearly always contained a de-identified subject ID, COVID-19 status, age in years and sex. Where available, HLA class I and class II types were taken from metadata supplied by the sample provider and were not determined by assay-based typing.

The immunoSEQ Assay, a bias-controlled multiplex PCR, was used to amplify TCRbeta CDR3 regions from genomic DNA. In the source study's methods: Nucleated cell counts per sample were estimated from amplification of reference gene primers within the assay. To quantify the absolute abundance of each unique TCRbeta CDR3 rearrangement, sequence reads were collapsed and filtered. For each sample, productive Simpson clonality was calculated by taking the square root of Simpson's diversity index across productive rearrangements. TCRdb retrieved this table from immuneACCESS and kept in-frame rearrangements only. Not all clones are present; in checked studies, unresolved V genes account for under half, and no reason is known for the remainder. The V and J calls and clone size are taken from that table; D and trimming were inferred from the DNA. The sample profile shows about 90,000 clones; roughly nine tenths of them were found once. The top ten hold 4.5% to 5.5% of the sample.

On this clone: Its recognized antigen is unknown. No qualities accompany the bases; no much larger clone lies one base away.

The germline V gene (reference sequence) sets CDR1 to MNHEY and CDR2 to SMNVEV. There are 15 amino acids in the CDR3, from cysteine to phenylalanine inclusive. Only the CDR3 DNA stays, 45 bases, in frame from base 1. V is pared back by 6 bases and J by 6 bases, with 18 bases lying between the germline termini. The study at large found these results: How much clinical and demographic metadata was included differed by source and by participant, and the metadata was provided uncurated.

The collaborating institutions used their own protocols to collect whole blood in K2EDTA tubes. For TCRbeta analysis, collaborator samples were shipped as frozen whole blood, as isolated PBMCs, or as DNA extracted from either sample type. The sequence came from a middle-aged man with acute or convalescent COVID-19. The source material was peripheral blood. The sequence links TRBV27 to TRBJ1-5; the D gene is perhaps TRBD1, from 6 matching bases. The nucleotide sequence is TGTGCCAGCAGCCTGACGGGGGGCTATATTCAGCCCCAGCATTTT. Its protein product is CASSLTGGYIQPQHF.